Listed here are 27 T cell receptor beta chains from one sample, sequenced in a study of radiotherapy plus CTLA-4 blockade in lung cancer. TCRdb keeps only in-frame clones here, not all; method: immunoSEQ multiplex PCR. The sample contains around 56,000 clones, roughly four fifths of which appear only once. The material was peripheral blood, obtained from a patient treated with radiotherapy plus ipilimumab. Every receptor here comes from a human donor with non-small cell lung cancer who had a complete response to radiotherapy plus ipilimumab.

The V call is TRBV2, the J call TRBJ1-5; maybe TRBD1 (5 bases). Germline values: CDR1 SNHLY, CDR2 FYNNEI. The CDR3 consists of 14 residues. The germline V and J ends were trimmed by 3 bases and 7 bases, with 13 bases remaining between them. The CDR3 here is CASSDRGWVQPQHF. CDR3 nucleotides: TGTGCCAGCAGTGATAGGGGTTGGGTCCAGCCCCAGCATTTT.

The gene calls are TRBV6-5 and TRBJ2-7; tentatively, D is TRBD2 (6 bases). Trimming pared 5 bases from V and 1 base from J, leaving 12 bases between. Germline V gene sequence: CDR1 MNHEY, CDR2 SVGAGI. The CDR3 loop spans 14 amino acids. CDR3 nucleotide sequence: TGTGCCAGCAGTCTCGGGGGTTATTCCTACGAGCAGTACTTC. Translating it yields CASSLGGYSYEQYF.

The chain joins TRBV5-6 to TRBJ2-3; D not resolved. The CDR3 totals 16 residues. Trimming cost V 3 bases and J 1 base, with 15 bases left between them. CDR1 is SGHDT and CDR2 is YYEEEE in the germline V gene. The CDR3: CASSSRRPSGTDTQYF. The DNA of the CDR3 is TGTGCCAGCAGCTCTCGGAGACCCAGCGGCACAGATACGCAGTATTTT. The whole variable domain, remainder taken from reference TRBV5-6 and TRBJ2-3, is DAGVTQSPTHLIKTRGQQVTLRCSPKSGHDTVSWYQQALGQGPQFIFQYYEEEERQRGNFPDRFSGHQFPNYSSELNVNALLLGDSALYLCASSSRRPSGTDTQYFGPGTRLTVL.

V and J are TRBV9 and TRBJ2-1; 13 nucleotides match TRBD2. Unmatched junction bases numbered 4, after V lost 3 bases and J lost 4 bases. The CDR3 runs 16 residues. The germline gives CDR1 SGDLS, CDR2 YYNGEE. The CDR3 region has the DNA TGTGCCAGCAGCGCGGGACTAGCGGGAACATACAATGAGCAGTTCTTC. This encodes CASSAGLAGTYNEQFF.

The chain joins TRBV11-2 to TRBJ1-2, with D tentatively TRBD1 (5 bases). Between the trimmed V and J ends, which lost 4 bases and 2 bases, there was a span of 20 bases. The CDR3 is made up of 17 amino acids. Germline V gene sequence: CDR1 SGHAT, CDR2 FQNNGV. CDR3 sequence: CASSSHHTTDINYGYTF. The CDR3 nucleotides are TGTGCCAGCAGCTCACACCACACCACGGACATAAACTATGGCTACACCTTC.

This clone showed up just once. V gene TRBV11-2 combines with J gene TRBJ2-1, with D hard to call. The germline V gene has CDR1 SGHAT and CDR2 FQNNGV. V dropped 5 bases and J dropped 4 bases, with 3 bases sitting between them. The CDR3 totals 11 residues. CDR3 coding DNA: TGTGCCAGCAGCGTATACAATGAGCAGTTCTTC. As protein: CASSVYNEQFF.

The genes are TRBV5-1 and TRBJ2-4; 7 bases line up with TRBD1. From germline, CDR1 is SGHRS and CDR2 YFSETQ. V lost 6 bases, J lost 5 bases, and 8 bases stayed unmatched. The CDR3 is 14 amino acids. The chain's CDR3 is CASTPPGQENIQYF. The CDR3 bases are TGCGCCAGCACCCCCCCCGGACAGGAAAACATTCAGTACTTC. The whole variable domain, remainder taken from reference TRBV5-1 and TRBJ2-4, is KAGVTQTPRYLIKTRGQQVTLSCSPISGHRSVSWYQQTPGQGLQFLFEYFSETQRNKGNFPGRFSGRQFSNSRSEMNVSTLELGDSALYLCASTPPGQENIQYFGAGTRLSVL.

V usage is TRBV14 and J usage is TRBJ1-2; weak D call: TRBD1 (6 bases). This CDR3 contains 13 residues. V was cut by 0 bases and J by 7 bases, with 9 bases left in between. The germline CDR1 and CDR2 sequences are SGHDN and FVKESK. In DNA form, the CDR3 reads TGTGCCAGCAGCCAAGACAGGGGAACTGGCTACACCTTC. The encoded protein is CASSQDRGTGYTF.

The rearrangement uses TRBV14 and TRBJ2-3, with TRBD2 as a possible D gene (5 bases). The CDR3 length is 15 residues. In germline, CDR1 is SGHDN, CDR2 FVKESK. V was shortened by 4 bases and J by 0 bases, with 11 bases between the two germline ends. The CDR3 coding sequence is TGTGCCAGCAGCCTTCAGCGGTTAAGCACAGATACGCAGTATTTT. This encodes CASSLQRLSTDTQYF.

This clone was counted only a few times. The chain links TRBV15 to TRBJ2-2; TRBD2 matches at 10 bases. J lost 2 bases, V lost 0 bases, and 12 bases had no gene match. CDR1 is LNHNV and CDR2 is YYDKDF in the germline V gene (reference sequence). The CDR3 sequence is 20 residues long. CDR3: CATSREVQGLAGGNTGELFF. The CDR3 coding sequence is TGTGCCACCAGCAGAGAGGTCCAGGGGTTAGCGGGAGGAAACACCGGGGAGCTGTTTTTT. The variable domain in full, completed from reference TRBV15 and TRBJ2-2, reads DAMVIQNPRYQVTQFGKPVTLSCSQTLNHNVMYWYQQKSSQAPKLLFHYYDKDFNNEADTPDNFQSRRPNTSFCFLDIRSPGLGDTAMYLCATSREVQGLAGGNTGELFFGEGSRLTVL.

This sequence joins TRBV18 and TRBJ1-2, with TRBD1 identical over 10 bases. With 1 base clipped from V and 5 bases from J, the junction kept 1 base outside the gene matches. Germline V gives CDR1 KGHSH, CDR2 LQKENI. There are 14 residues in the CDR3. CDR3 amino acids: CASSPQGQGYGYTF. CDR3 nucleotides: TGTGCCAGCTCACCACAGGGACAGGGGTATGGCTACACCTTC.

The chain has TRBV7-2 and TRBJ2-2, with a possible D match to TRBD2 (6 bases). The CDR3 contains 13 residues. V was cut by 6 bases and J by 4 bases, with 9 bases left in between. The germline V gene has CDR1 SGHTA and CDR2 FQGNSA. The CDR3 is CASRPTSTGELFF. As DNA, the CDR3 is TGTGCCAGCAGGCCGACTAGCACCGGGGAGCTGTTTTTT.

The chain has TRBV19 and TRBJ1-4; D possibly corresponds to TRBD1 (5 bases). The CDR3 is 15 amino acids. V lost 3 bases and J lost 2, with 10 bases in between. Looked up from germline, CDR1 is LNHDA and CDR2 is SQIVND (reference sequence). CDR3 in amino acids: CASSIGGGTNEKLFF. The CDR3 nucleotides are TGTGCCAGTAGTATTGGGGGAGGCACTAATGAAAAACTGTTTTTT. The full variable domain, completed using reference TRBV19 and TRBJ1-4, is DGGITQSPKYLFRKEGQNVTLSCEQNLNHDAMYWYRQDPGQGLRLIYYSQIVNDFQKGDIAEGYSVSREKKESFPLTVTSAQKNPTAFYLCASSIGGGTNEKLFFGSGTQLSVL.

The chain couples TRBV20-1 to TRBJ2-5; D might be TRBD1 (6 bases). Trimming removed 6 bases at V and 12 bases at J, with 17 bases between. From germline, CDR1 is DFQATT and CDR2 SNEGSKA (reference sequence). The CDR3 covers 11 residues. The CDR3 nucleotides are TGCAGTGCGGGAGACAGGCAACGAAAGTACTTC. As protein: CSAGDRQRKYF.

This sequence joins TRBV6-5 and TRBJ1-3; maybe TRBD1 (5 bases). V lost 5 bases and J 0 bases, leaving 11 bases between the germline ends. The CDR3 covers 15 residues. CDR1 is MNHEY and CDR2 is SVGAGI in the germline V gene. CDR3 DNA: TGTGCCAGCAGTAGACAGCTCCGCTCTGGAAACACCATATATTTT. As protein: CASSRQLRSGNTIYF.

The chain employs TRBV14 and TRBJ1-1; 9 bases are a match to TRBD1. After removal of 4 bases from V and 3 bases from J, the junction contained 6 bases not matched to a gene. CDR1 is SGHDN, CDR2 FVKESK, per germline. The CDR3 length is 15 residues. CDR3 in DNA: TGTGCCAGCAGCCTGAACAGGGGGCGTTACACTGAAGCTTTCTTT. Encoded protein: CASSLNRGRYTEAFF.

This chain uses TRBV15 with TRBJ1-5, with unresolved D. Germline V gene sequence: CDR1 LNHNV, CDR2 YYDKDF (reference sequence). The CDR3 extends over 15 amino acids. Trimming stripped 1 base from V and 1 base from J, with 8 bases between. The CDR3 region is CATSRAGRSNQPQHF. DNA for the CDR3: TGTGCCACCAGCAGAGCTGGCAGAAGCAATCAGCCCCAGCATTTT.

This CDR3 is CASSQKQGAAGNTIYF. The DNA for the CDR3 is TGCGCCAGCAGCCAAAAACAGGGGGCGGCTGGAAACACCATATATTTT. The chain uses TRBV4-1 and TRBJ1-3; 9 positions match TRBD1. Germline V gene sequence: CDR1 MGHRA, CDR2 YSYEKL. This CDR3 is 16 amino acids long. With V trimmed by 2 bases and J by 2 bases, 4 bases remained unmatched.

V and J are TRBV5-1 and TRBJ1-5, with D maybe TRBD1 (5 bases). The CDR3 runs to 15 residues. The V end was cut by 4 bases, the J end by 2 bases, with 13 bases between. The germline V gene has CDR1 SGHRS and CDR2 YFSETQ. The CDR3 loop reads CASSQDSAGNQPQHF. The CDR3 DNA reads as TGCGCCAGCAGCCAAGACAGCGCTGGCAATCAGCCCCAGCATTTT.

The chain has TRBV18 and TRBJ2-3, with D maybe TRBD1 (5 bases). Trimming stripped 0 bases from V and 2 bases from J, with 18 bases between. The CDR3 has 18 residues. Looked up from germline, CDR1 is KGHSH and CDR2 is LQKENI. CDR3 nucleotide sequence: TGTGCCAGCTCACCACCATCCCGCGGACACCTAGTCACAGATACGCAGTATTTT. Protein sequence: CASSPPSRGHLVTDTQYF. Combining the CDR3 with reference TRBV18 and TRBJ2-3 gives the whole variable domain NAGVMQNPRHLVRRRGQEARLRCSPMKGHSHVYWYRQLPEEGLKFMVYLQKENIIDESGMPKERFSAEFPKEGPSILRIQQVVRGDSAAYFCASSPPSRGHLVTDTQYFGPGTRLTVL.

Here the CDR3 reads CASSPGGNQPQHF. In nucleotides, the CDR3 is TGCGCCAGCAGTCCAGGCGGCAATCAGCCCCAGCATTTT. The chain recombines TRBV5-1 with TRBJ1-5; D not certain. Germline lookup yields CDR1 SGHRS and CDR2 YFSETQ. CDR3 length: 13 amino acids. V was pared by 5 bases and J by 2 bases, with 8 bases between. The full variable domain, in which reference TRBV5-1 and TRBJ1-5 provide the parts outside the CDR3, is KAGVTQTPRYLIKTRGQQVTLSCSPISGHRSVSWYQQTPGQGLQFLFEYFSETQRNKGNFPGRFSGRQFSNSRSEMNVSTLELGDSALYLCASSPGGNQPQHFGDGTRLSIL.

This rearrangement joins TRBV6-6 to TRBJ2-7, with a tentative D call TRBD2 (6 bases). The CDR3 consists of 15 residues. Per germline, CDR1 MNHNY and CDR2 SVGAGI (reference sequence). V lost 5 bases, J lost 4 bases, and 18 bases lay in between. CDR3 amino acids: CASSPGLGGTYEQYF. The CDR3 region has the DNA TGTGCCAGCAGTCCAGGGTTGGGGGGTACGTACGAGCAGTACTTC.

The CDR3 is CASSQSGQYGYTF. The CDR3 DNA follows: TGTGCCAGCAGCCAATCAGGACAGTATGGCTACACCTTC. The V call is TRBV16, the J call TRBJ1-2, with D perhaps matching TRBD1 (6 bases). The germline gives CDR1 KGHSY, CDR2 FQNENV. This CDR3 has 13 amino acids. V dropped 0 bases and J dropped 5 bases, with 7 bases sitting between them.

The chain recombines TRBV30 with TRBJ1-4, with a weak D call TRBD1 (5 bases). The CDR3 is 13 residues long. Trimming left V 0 bases short and J 8 bases short, with 10 bases between. Germline CDR1 is GTSNPN and CDR2 is SVGIG (reference sequence). DNA for the CDR3: TGTGCCTGGAGTGTACGGGGGGTCGAAAAACTGTTTTTT. This codes for CAWSVRGVEKLFF.

This clone was observed at least ten times. This rearrangement joins TRBV7-9 to TRBJ1-2, with a tentative D call TRBD1 (6 bases). The CDR3 spans 15 residues. The germline V and J ends were trimmed by 7 bases and 6 bases, with 21 bases remaining between them. Germline-derived CDR1 and CDR2 are SEHNR and FQNEAQ (reference sequence). CDR3 sequence reads: CASIRTQGRENGYTF. For the CDR3, the DNA is TGTGCCAGCATCCGAACTCAGGGGAGAGAGAATGGCTACACCTTC. Looking up the rest from reference TRBV7-9 and TRBJ1-2 gives the full variable domain: DTGVSQNPRHKITKRGQNVTFRCDPISEHNRLYWYRQTLGQGPEFLTYFQNEAQLEKSRLLSDRFSAERPKGSFSTLEIQRTEQGDSAMYLCASIRTQGRENGYTFGSGTRLTVV.

This clone turned up a few times. J is TRBJ2-1 and V is TRBV4-3; 8 positions agree with TRBD2. The length of the CDR3 is 15 residues. V lost 1 base, J lost 5 bases, and 4 bases stayed unmatched. CDR1 and CDR2 (germline): LGHNA, YSLEER. CDR3 in DNA: TGCGCCAGCAGCCAAGGCCCGGGGGGGGACAATGAGCAGTTCTTC. Amino acid sequence: CASSQGPGGDNEQFF.

V gene TRBV4-3 combines with J gene TRBJ2-1; the D gene is possibly TRBD2 (5 bases). This CDR3 has 19 amino acids. V lost 0 bases, J lost 3 bases, and 21 bases lay in between. Per the germline V gene, CDR1 is LGHNA and CDR2 is YSLEER. CDR3 nucleotide sequence: TGCGCCAGCAGCCAAGAAGGGTACGGGCTGGGTGGAGGCTACAATGAGCAGTTCTTC. This gives the protein CASSQEGYGLGGGYNEQFF.